This is a list of T cell receptor beta chains from one sample in a study of esophageal squamous cell carcinoma under preoperative chemotherapy. TCRdb itself ran the PCR reads through MiXCR, one entry per CDR3 protein. The table shows 32,000 or so distinct CDR3 sequences, with 50% to 60% occurring only once. This material was collected from a patient given preoperative chemotherapy. These receptors all stem from a human donor with esophageal squamous cell carcinoma. The donor label of this sample is uncertain. Both conserved end residues are part of each CDR3. A D gene is named only where the DNA matches it firmly.

j_call: TRBJ2-3; d_call: .; v_call: TRBV6-2/TRBV6-3; cdr3_aa: CASSYDEADTQYF
j_call: TRBJ2-5; d_call: TRBD2; v_call: TRBV4-3; cdr3_aa: CASSQDWTSGGPETQYF
j_call: TRBJ2-2; d_call: .; v_call: TRBV7-3; cdr3_aa: CASTKTGTEPGELFF
j_call: TRBJ2-1; d_call: TRBD2; v_call: TRBV6-1; cdr3_aa: CASRLTSGGANEQFF
j_call: TRBJ2-1; d_call: .; v_call: TRBV7-8; cdr3_aa: CASSLIGAGEQFF
j_call: TRBJ2-5; d_call: .; v_call: TRBV7-2; cdr3_aa: CASSLGVSEGTQYF
j_call: TRBJ2-5; d_call: .; v_call: TRBV19; cdr3_aa: CASSPGVSGKRETQYF
j_call: TRBJ1-1; d_call: .; v_call: TRBV3-1; cdr3_aa: CASSLRRGSGNTEAFF
j_call: TRBJ2-3; d_call: TRBD2; v_call: TRBV7-8; cdr3_aa: CASSPGTSGVPDTQYF
j_call: TRBJ2-3; d_call: .; v_call: TRBV6-1; cdr3_aa: CASSSRTSATDMQYF
j_call: TRBJ2-3; d_call: .; v_call: TRBV12-3/TRBV12-4; cdr3_aa: CASSQTGLGAKNTQYF
j_call: .; d_call: .; v_call: TRBV6-4; cdr3_aa: CASSKDSYNEQYF
j_call: TRBJ2-1; d_call: TRBD2; v_call: TRBV7-2; cdr3_aa: CASLLAGGGEQFF
j_call: TRBJ2-1; d_call: .; v_call: TRBV12-3/TRBV12-4; cdr3_aa: CASSGGFTREQFF
j_call: TRBJ2-3; d_call: .; v_call: TRBV7-2; cdr3_aa: CASSRSTKDTQYF
j_call: TRBJ2-4; d_call: .; v_call: TRBV6-1; cdr3_aa: CASSRNEAVSQNIQYF
j_call: .; d_call: TRBD2; v_call: TRBV12-3/TRBV12-4; cdr3_aa: CRGRAGGANNTQYF
j_call: TRBJ2-3; d_call: .; v_call: TRBV6-1; cdr3_aa: CASSEGSTDTDTQYF
j_call: TRBJ2-1; d_call: TRBD1; v_call: TRBV6-1; cdr3_aa: CASSLNRGLEQFF
j_call: TRBJ1-2; d_call: .; v_call: TRBV12-3/TRBV12-4; cdr3_aa: CASSQGIANYGYTF
j_call: TRBJ2-3; d_call: .; v_call: TRBV7-2; cdr3_aa: CASSARLRDTQYF
j_call: .; d_call: .; v_call: TRBV27; cdr3_aa: CASSRQVGGPSYNYEQYF
j_call: TRBJ2-2; d_call: TRBD1; v_call: TRBV10-3; cdr3_aa: CAIFGQGATGELFF
j_call: TRBJ2-3; d_call: .; v_call: TRBV7-3; cdr3_aa: CARGQRGKNTQYF
j_call: .; d_call: TRBD2; v_call: TRBV7-4; cdr3_aa: CASSSRREDETQYF
j_call: TRBJ1-5; d_call: .; v_call: TRBV7-8; cdr3_aa: CASSLTEGVFSNQPQHF
j_call: TRBJ2-3; d_call: .; v_call: TRBV6-5; cdr3_aa: CASSYSRVAEGTDTQYF
j_call: TRBJ2-1; d_call: .; v_call: TRBV7-2; cdr3_aa: CASSSNPGRLGFF
j_call: TRBJ2-3; d_call: TRBD2; v_call: TRBV7-2; cdr3_aa: CASGTGGCAKDTQYF
j_call: TRBJ2-1; d_call: .; v_call: TRBV6-2/TRBV6-3; cdr3_aa: CASSYPRGQPGRGTQFF
j_call: TRBJ2-1; d_call: .; v_call: TRBV7-2; cdr3_aa: CASSASGTPGGQFF
j_call: TRBJ2-3; d_call: .; v_call: TRBV7-7; cdr3_aa: CASSSGTADTQYF
j_call: TRBJ2-1; d_call: .; v_call: TRBV6-1; cdr3_aa: CASSAPVGSGETQFF
j_call: .; d_call: .; v_call: TRBV7-2; cdr3_aa: CATGLGGRDQDTQYF
j_call: TRBJ2-3; d_call: .; v_call: TRBV7-2; cdr3_aa: CASRPLAGRGATDTQYF
j_call: TRBJ2-2; d_call: .; v_call: TRBV7-3; cdr3_aa: CASSSLAGTGELFF
j_call: TRBJ2-1; d_call: .; v_call: TRBV10-2; cdr3_aa: CASSEFGIEQFF
j_call: TRBJ2-5; d_call: .; v_call: TRBV12-3/TRBV12-4; cdr3_aa: CASSPDPLTQYF
j_call: TRBJ2-6; d_call: TRBD1; v_call: TRBV7-2; cdr3_aa: CASSRDRAGANVLTF
j_call: TRBJ2-3; d_call: .; v_call: TRBV7-9; cdr3_aa: CASSLGTDSTDTQYF
j_call: TRBJ2-3; d_call: .; v_call: TRBV7-8; cdr3_aa: CASQAVSTGAQYF
j_call: TRBJ1-1; d_call: .; v_call: TRBV6-5; cdr3_aa: CASSYSIVSNTEAFF
j_call: TRBJ2-1; d_call: .; v_call: TRBV6-1; cdr3_aa: CASSRGRGTYEQFF
j_call: TRBJ2-7; d_call: TRBD2; v_call: TRBV7-8; cdr3_aa: CASSGRLAGSFLPYEQYF
j_call: TRBJ2-5; d_call: TRBD1; v_call: TRBV7-3; cdr3_aa: CASSLTGTAQETQYF
j_call: TRBJ2-5; d_call: .; v_call: TRBV12-3/TRBV12-4; cdr3_aa: CASSLRARETQYF
j_call: TRBJ2-3; d_call: TRBD2; v_call: TRBV7-9; cdr3_aa: CASSLTSGGTDTQYF
j_call: TRBJ2-1; d_call: TRBD1; v_call: TRBV6-1; cdr3_aa: CASRGQGASEQFF
j_call: TRBJ2-6; d_call: .; v_call: TRBV12-3/TRBV12-4; cdr3_aa: CASSFSGANVLTF
j_call: TRBJ1-2; d_call: .; v_call: TRBV12-3/TRBV12-4; cdr3_aa: CASTLGGAYGYTF
j_call: TRBJ2-5; d_call: .; v_call: TRBV10-2; cdr3_aa: CASAIGPRETQYF
j_call: TRBJ1-6; d_call: TRBD1; v_call: TRBV12-3/TRBV12-4; cdr3_aa: CASRTTGQHNSPLHF
j_call: TRBJ2-2; d_call: TRBD2; v_call: TRBV12-3/TRBV12-4; cdr3_aa: CASSLTGLASGELFF
j_call: .; d_call: .; v_call: TRBV6-1; cdr3_aa: CASSRDLASYNEQYF
j_call: TRBJ2-5; d_call: .; v_call: TRBV12-3/TRBV12-4; cdr3_aa: CASSTTGGGSQDTQYF
j_call: TRBJ2-2; d_call: .; v_call: TRBV5-1; cdr3_aa: CASSLAPAGGTGELFF
j_call: .; d_call: .; v_call: TRBV11-1; cdr3_aa: CASSLAGTNYEQYF
j_call: TRBJ2-4; d_call: .; v_call: TRBV7-2; cdr3_aa: CASSVPGLRAKDTQYF